Listed below are T cell receptor beta chains from one sample, sequenced in a study of radiotherapy plus CTLA-4 blockade in lung cancer. Clones were sequenced by immunoSEQ multiplex PCR, and TCRdb holds only the in-frame ones, with some missing. This table holds tens of thousands of clones, 72% found once. The specimen was peripheral blood, collected from a patient treated with radiotherapy plus ipilimumab. These receptor sequences come from a human donor with non-small cell lung cancer who had stable disease on radiotherapy plus ipilimumab. CDR3s include the opening cysteine and the closing phenylalanine or tryptophan. A D gene is named only where the DNA matches it firmly. Clone size is shown for a subset of rows, as once, few, many or a class of expanded clone.

j_gene	d_gene	v_gene	abundance	CDR3nt	CDR3aa
TRBJ1-1	-	TRBV2	few	TGTGCCAGCAGTCCTACAGGGAACACTGAAGCTTTCTTT	CASSPTGNTEAFF
TRBJ1-2	-	TRBV6-6	medium-sized	TGTGCCAGTACCTACCGTAACCGGGGAAGATCGCCGGGCTACACCTTC	CASTYRNRGRSPGYTF
TRBJ1-1	-	TRBV5-1	-	TGCGCCAGCAGCGGGAGGACGACGAACACTGAAGCTTTCTTT	CASSGRTTNTEAFF
TRBJ1-6	-	TRBV19	-	TGTGCCAGTAGTTCTGGGAGCTCCTATAATTCACCCCTCCACTTT	CASSSGSSYNSPLHF
TRBJ1-6	-	TRBV5-1	-	TGCGCCAGCAGCTTGGGGGGCAGTCAATTTAATTCACCCCTCCACTTT	CASSLGGSQFNSPLHF
TRBJ1-5	TRBD1	TRBV5-8	-	TGTGCCAGCAGCCACCGGACAGGACGCCAGCCCCAGCATTTT	CASSHRTGRQPQHF
TRBJ2-7	-	TRBV5-1	-	TGCGCCAGCAGCTGGGGGGGGCAGATCTACGAGCAGTACTTC	CASSWGGQIYEQYF
TRBJ2-1	TRBD1	TRBV7-2	-	TGTGCCAGCAGCTTGACACCGGGACAGAGCTTTGGAGAGCAGTTCTTC	CASSLTPGQSFGEQFF
TRBJ2-3	TRBD2	TRBV14	-	TGTGCCAGCAGCCAAGATCAGGCCAGGGACTACACAGATACGCAGTATTTT	CASSQDQARDYTDTQYF
TRBJ1-2	TRBD1	TRBV6-5	-	TGTGCCAGCAGTCGCAGGGGGTCTCGAGACTATGGCTACACCTTC	CASSRRGSRDYGYTF
TRBJ1-3	-	TRBV5-1	few	TGCGCCAGCAGCTTGGCAGGGGCTGGAAACACCATATATTTT	CASSLAGAGNTIYF
TRBJ1-1	-	TRBV5-6	-	TGTGCCAGCAGCTTGGGGGACACTTACAACACTGAAGCTTTCTTT	CASSLGDTYNTEAFF
TRBJ1-1	-	TRBV5-1	few	TGCGCCAGCAGCCCCGGGACACGGAACACTGAAGCTTTCTTT	CASSPGTRNTEAFF
TRBJ2-7	TRBD1	TRBV9	few	TGTGCCAGCAGCGTTCGGGACAGAACTTACGAGCAGTACTTC	CASSVRDRTYEQYF
TRBJ2-2	-	TRBV5-6	-	TGTGCCAGCAGCTCTTCGGGAAGGAGGGACACCGGGGAGCTGTTTTTT	CASSSSGRRDTGELFF
TRBJ1-2	TRBD1	TRBV7-2	once	TGTGCCAGCAGCTTCAGGGACAGGGCGGCCTATGGCTACACCTTC	CASSFRDRAAYGYTF
TRBJ1-1	TRBD1	TRBV11-3	-	TGTGCCAGCGGTTTAGTAACAGGGGGCACTGAAGCTTTCTTT	CASGLVTGGTEAFF
TRBJ1-1	-	TRBV6-1	once	TGTGCCATATCTAGGGGGATGAACACTGAAGCTTTCTTT	CAISRGMNTEAFF
TRBJ2-3	TRBD2	TRBV27	-	TGTGCCAGCAGTTTATTCGGGGGGGACTTAGGGGATACGCAGTATTTT	CASSLFGGDLGDTQYF
TRBJ2-3	-	TRBV7-9	-	TGTGCCAGCAGCTTAGTTTTGACAGGTAGCACAGATACGCAGTATTTT	CASSLVLTGSTDTQYF
TRBJ1-1	-	TRBV7-8	-	TGTGCCAGCAGCATCAGGGGTATGAACACTGAAGCTTTCTTT	CASSIRGMNTEAFF
TRBJ1-2	TRBD1	TRBV6-1	once	TGTGCCAGCAGTGAACAGGGGGCATATGGCTACACCTTC	CASSEQGAYGYTF
TRBJ2-1	TRBD2	TRBV4-2	-	TGTGCCAGCAGTCGGGGGGGGTCCTACAATGAGCAGTTCTTC	CASSRGGSYNEQFF
TRBJ2-7	TRBD2	TRBV18	-	TGTGCCAGCTCACCAAACCGGACTAGCTACGAGCAGTACTTC	CASSPNRTSYEQYF
TRBJ2-2	TRBD1	TRBV9	-	TGTGCCAGCAGCGCTCAGGGGGTCTGGGCCGGGGAGCTGTTTTTT	CASSAQGVWAGELFF
TRBJ2-7	-	TRBV25-1	-	TGTGCCAGCAGGCGGGTAGATGGTTACGAGCAGTACTTC	CASRRVDGYEQYF
TRBJ1-2	-	TRBV2	-	TGTGCCAGCAGTGGGCAGGGAATGGTCTATGGCTACACCTTC	CASSGQGMVYGYTF
TRBJ2-5	TRBD1	TRBV4-1	once	TGCGCCAGCAGCCAAGGCGACAGGGTCGAAGAGACCCAGTACTTC	CASSQGDRVEETQYF
TRBJ2-7	-	TRBV20-1	-	TGCGGTGCTCGTAGTACAGACGAGCAGTACTTC	CGARSTDEQYF
TRBJ2-7	-	TRBV7-2	once	TGTGCCAGCAGCTTGGCAGTAAGCTCCTACGAGCAGTACTTC	CASSLAVSSYEQYF
TRBJ2-1	TRBD1	TRBV5-4	few	TGTGCCAGCAGCTTATGGGACAGGGATTCCAATGAGCAGTTCTTC	CASSLWDRDSNEQFF
TRBJ2-7	-	TRBV11-3	-	TGTGCCAGCCGGCCAGGGTCAGGGGAGCAGTACTTC	CASRPGSGEQYF
TRBJ1-6	TRBD1	TRBV11-3	-	TGTGCCAGCAGCACCAGACAGGGTTATAATTCACCCCTCCACTTT	CASSTRQGYNSPLHF
TRBJ2-3	-	TRBV18	-	TGTGCCAGCTCACCCCCAGGGACAGATACGCAGTATTTT	CASSPPGTDTQYF
TRBJ2-7	TRBD1	TRBV5-1	-	TGCGCCAGCAGTTTGACAGGGGATACCGAGCAGTACTTC	CASSLTGDTEQYF
TRBJ1-5	TRBD1	TRBV5-4	-	TGTGCCAGCAGCTTTAAAGGGGGCGGTGGGCCCCAGCATTTT	CASSFKGGGGPQHF
TRBJ1-1	TRBD1	TRBV18	-	TGTGCCAGCTCACGGCAGGGGGAGAACACTGAAGCTTTCTTT	CASSRQGENTEAFF
TRBJ1-2	-	TRBV5-1	-	TGCGCCAGCAGCATCGGACAGAGCGGCTATGGCTACACCTTC	CASSIGQSGYGYTF
TRBJ1-1	-	TRBV7-9	few	TGTGCCAGCACCCCGGCGGGCCAGCCTAACACTGAAGCTTTCTTT	CASTPAGQPNTEAFF
TRBJ1-6	TRBD1	TRBV20-1	-	TGCAGTGCTGGGCGACAGGGCTTCGTGGGGTTT	CSAGRQGFVGF
TRBJ2-7	-	TRBV18	-	TGTGCCAGCTCACCCGGACAGAAATACGAGCAGTACTTC	CASSPGQKYEQYF
TRBJ2-5	-	TRBV5-1	-	TGCGCCAGCAGCCCGGACTACAACCCTGTCAGGGAGACCCAGTACTTC	CASSPDYNPVRETQYF
TRBJ2-7	-	TRBV6-1	-	TGTGCCAGTGCTCGGCGGGAAACGACCTACGAGCAGTACTTC	CASARRETTYEQYF
TRBJ2-3	-	TRBV18	-	TGTGCCAGCTCACGGGAGAGCACAGATACGCAGTATTTT	CASSRESTDTQYF
TRBJ2-7	TRBD1	TRBV5-1	-	TGCGCCAGCAGCGTGGGACAGGGGGCTGGCTACGAGCAGTACTTC	CASSVGQGAGYEQYF
TRBJ1-4	TRBD1	TRBV19	-	TGTGCCAGTCGCCCGTCGGACAGGGGTAGAGAGGAAAAACTGTTTTTT	CASRPSDRGREEKLFF
TRBJ2-7	-	TRBV14	few	TGTGCCAGCAGCCAAGCAGGGCCGCAGTACTTC	CASSQAGPQYF
TRBJ2-3	TRBD1	TRBV5-1	medium-sized	TGCGCCAGCGCCGACAGGGCTAGTACAGATACGCAGTATTTT	CASADRASTDTQYF
TRBJ2-1	-	TRBV15	-	TGTGCCACCAGCAGAGGCGGCGGCTCGAGGGAGCAGTTCTTC	CATSRGGGSREQFF
TRBJ2-1	TRBD1	TRBV6-5	-	TGTGCCAGCAGATCTACAGGGGTGTCCTACAATGAGCAGTTCTTC	CASRSTGVSYNEQFF
TRBJ2-4	-	TRBV11-2	-	TGTGCCAGCAGCTCCGTAAGGGGGCGGGGCAAAAACATTCAGTACTTC	CASSSVRGRGKNIQYF
TRBJ2-5	-	TRBV7-2	-	TGTGCCAGCAGCCCCTCGGGAGCGGGCTATTCGGAGACCCAGTACTTC	CASSPSGAGYSETQYF
TRBJ1-4	-	TRBV7-3	-	TGTGCCAGCAGCTTAAGCGGAGGGGACGAAAAACTGTTTTTT	CASSLSGGDEKLFF
TRBJ2-7	-	TRBV2	-	TGTGCCAGCAGTGAAAAGTCTGGGCAGTTTCTGACCTACGAGCAGTACTTC	CASSEKSGQFLTYEQYF
TRBJ1-2	-	TRBV2	few	TGTGCCAGCAGTCTCGTCGGGGAAGGCTACACCTTC	CASSLVGEGYTF
TRBJ2-1	TRBD1	TRBV10-3	-	TGTGCCATCAGTGAGTCCAAGCCGGGACAGGGGGTAAATGAGCAGTTCTTC	CAISESKPGQGVNEQFF
TRBJ2-3	-	TRBV2	-	TGTGCCAGCAGTGATAGCCGGGGGGCCCCGGGTACGCAGTATTTT	CASSDSRGAPGTQYF
TRBJ2-1	TRBD2	TRBV5-1	-	TGCGCCAGCAGCTTGACTAGCGGGGGGATTAATGAGCAGTTCTTC	CASSLTSGGINEQFF
TRBJ1-1	-	TRBV7-6	once	TGTGCCAGCAGCGGAGCGGGGGGGAGGACTGAAGCTTTCTTT	CASSGAGGRTEAFF